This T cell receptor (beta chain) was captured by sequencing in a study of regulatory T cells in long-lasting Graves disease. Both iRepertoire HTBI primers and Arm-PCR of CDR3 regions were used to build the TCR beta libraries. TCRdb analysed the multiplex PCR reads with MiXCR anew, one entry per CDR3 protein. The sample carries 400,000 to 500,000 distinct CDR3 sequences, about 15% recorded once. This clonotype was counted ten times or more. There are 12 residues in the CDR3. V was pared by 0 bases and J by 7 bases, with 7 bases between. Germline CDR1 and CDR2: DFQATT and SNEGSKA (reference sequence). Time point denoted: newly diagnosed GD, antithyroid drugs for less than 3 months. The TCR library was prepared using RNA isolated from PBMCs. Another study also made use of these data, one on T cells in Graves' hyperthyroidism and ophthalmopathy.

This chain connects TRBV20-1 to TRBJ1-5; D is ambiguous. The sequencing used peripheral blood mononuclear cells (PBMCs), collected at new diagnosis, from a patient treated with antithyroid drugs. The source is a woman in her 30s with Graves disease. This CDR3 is CSARDKGQPQHF. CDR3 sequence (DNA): TGCAGTGCTAGAGATAAGGGCCAGCCCCAGCATTTT.